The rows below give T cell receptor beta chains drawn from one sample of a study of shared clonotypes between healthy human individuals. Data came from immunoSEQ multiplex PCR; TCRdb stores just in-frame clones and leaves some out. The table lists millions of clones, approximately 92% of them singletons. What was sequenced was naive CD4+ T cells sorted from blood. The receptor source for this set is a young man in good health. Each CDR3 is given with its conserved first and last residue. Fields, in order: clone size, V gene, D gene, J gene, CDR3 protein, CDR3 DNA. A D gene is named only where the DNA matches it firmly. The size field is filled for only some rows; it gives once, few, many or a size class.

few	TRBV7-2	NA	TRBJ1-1	CASSLRDEAFF	TGTGCCAGCAGCTTACGGGACGAAGCTTTCTTT
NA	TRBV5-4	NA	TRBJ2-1	CASSLDGSTYNEQFF	TGTGCCAGCAGCTTGGACGGGTCAACCTACAATGAGCAGTTCTTC
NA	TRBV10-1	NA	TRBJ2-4	CASSESGPWENIQYF	TGCGCCAGCAGTGAGTCGGGGCCCTGGGAAAACATTCAGTACTTC
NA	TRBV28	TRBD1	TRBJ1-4	CASSSGQGREKLFF	TGTGCCAGCAGCAGCGGACAGGGAAGAGAAAAACTGTTTTTT
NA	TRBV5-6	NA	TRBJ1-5	CASSLGGARSNQPQHF	TGTGCCAGCAGCTTGGGGGGGGCGCGTAGCAATCAGCCCCAGCATTTT
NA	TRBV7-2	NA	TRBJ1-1	CANSRDWGTEAFF	TGTGCCAACTCGAGGGACTGGGGCACTGAAGCTTTCTTT
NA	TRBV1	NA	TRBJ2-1	CTSSQDQKVGLVNEQFF	TGCACCAGCAGCCAAGATCAAAAGGTTGGCCTGGTAAATGAGCAGTTCTTC
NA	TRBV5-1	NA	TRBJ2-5	CASSFLTDQETQYF	TGCGCCAGCAGCTTCCTAACAGACCAAGAGACCCAGTACTTC
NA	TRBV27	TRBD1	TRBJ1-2	CASRGGTGGHYGYTF	TGTGCCAGCAGGGGGGGGACAGGGGGTCACTATGGCTACACCTTC
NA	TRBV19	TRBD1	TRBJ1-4	CASRSTGEVEKLFF	TGTGCCAGTAGGAGTACAGGGGAGGTTGAAAAACTGTTTTTT
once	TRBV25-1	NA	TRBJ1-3	CASSEAPSGGIGNTIYF	TGTGCCAGCAGTGAGGCCCCTTCTGGGGGGATAGGAAACACCATATATTTT
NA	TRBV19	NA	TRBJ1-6	CASSIGDSPLHF	TGTGCCAGTAGTATCGGAGATTCACCCCTCCACTTT
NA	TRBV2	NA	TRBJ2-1	CASSSGDGFNEQFF	TGTGCCAGCAGTTCAGGGGATGGTTTCAATGAGCAGTTCTTC
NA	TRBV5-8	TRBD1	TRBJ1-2	CASSGRTGGEVGYTF	TGTGCCAGCAGCGGCCGGACAGGGGGTGAAGTGGGCTACACCTTC
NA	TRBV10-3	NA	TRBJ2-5	CAISSLGIETQYF	TGTGCCATCAGCTCGCTCGGAATAGAGACCCAGTACTTC
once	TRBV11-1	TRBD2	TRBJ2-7	CASSLVPLAGGYEQYF	TGTGCCAGCAGCTTAGTCCCCCTAGCGGGGGGCTACGAGCAGTACTTC
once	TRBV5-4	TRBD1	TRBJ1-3	CASSLQQGISGNTIYF	TGTGCCAGCAGCTTACAACAGGGGATCAGTGGAAACACCATATATTTT
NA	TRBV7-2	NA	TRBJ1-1	CASSFTTRNTEAFF	TGTGCCAGCAGCTTTACGACACGGAACACTGAAGCTTTCTTT
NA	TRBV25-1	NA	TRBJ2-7	CASSAGASYEQYF	TGTGCCAGCAGTGCCGGGGCGAGCTACGAGCAGTACTTC
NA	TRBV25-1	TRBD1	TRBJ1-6	CASSTGTGYNSPLHF	TGTGCCAGCAGTACAGGGACAGGGTATAATTCACCCCTCCACTTT
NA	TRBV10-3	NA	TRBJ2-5	CAISVGGGGPQQETQYF	TGTGCCATCAGTGTGGGAGGGGGCGGACCCCAGCAAGAGACCCAGTACTTC
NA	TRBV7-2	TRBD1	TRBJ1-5	CASSQGQGAGQPQHF	TGTGCCAGCAGCCAGGGACAGGGGGCGGGTCAGCCCCAGCATTTT
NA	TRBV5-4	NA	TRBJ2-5	CASSLGTVGQETQYF	TGTGCCAGCAGCTTGGGGACAGTTGGACAAGAGACCCAGTACTTC
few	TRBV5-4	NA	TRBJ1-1	CASSSTGLNTEAFF	TGTGCCAGCAGCTCCACAGGGTTGAACACTGAAGCTTTCTTT
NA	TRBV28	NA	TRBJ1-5	CASSLSGDGNNQPQHF	TGTGCCAGCAGCCTATCGGGGGACGGAAACAATCAGCCCCAGCATTTT
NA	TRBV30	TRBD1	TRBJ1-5	CAWSVGLRDRVLLGNQPQHF	TGTGCCTGGAGTGTAGGACTCCGGGACAGGGTACTCTTGGGCAATCAGCCCCAGCATTTT
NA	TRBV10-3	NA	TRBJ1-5	CAISESWQGNQPQHF	TGTGCCATCAGTGAGTCGTGGCAGGGGAATCAGCCCCAGCATTTT
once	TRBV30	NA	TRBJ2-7	CAWSGGGTSYEQYF	TGTGCCTGGAGCGGAGGGGGGACTTCTTACGAGCAGTACTTC
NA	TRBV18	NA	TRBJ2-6	CASSPFASSGANVLTF	TGTGCCAGCTCACCATTTGCTAGCTCTGGGGCCAACGTCCTGACTTTC
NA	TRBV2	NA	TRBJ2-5	CASILDRGWETQYF	TGTGCCAGCATCCTAGATCGAGGCTGGGAGACCCAGTACTTC
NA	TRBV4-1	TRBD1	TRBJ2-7	CASSRDRGGYEQYF	TGCGCCAGCAGCCGGGACAGGGGGGGTTACGAGCAGTACTTC
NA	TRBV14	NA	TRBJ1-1	CASSQDLTDEAFF	TGTGCCAGCAGCCAAGATTTGACGGATGAAGCTTTCTTT
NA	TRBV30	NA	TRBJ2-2	CAWSGGAGELFF	TGTGCCTGGAGTGGAGGGGCCGGGGAGCTGTTTTTT
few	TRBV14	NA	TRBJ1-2	CASSQRTPLHGYTF	TGTGCCAGCAGCCAAAGGACGCCCCTGCATGGCTACACCTTC
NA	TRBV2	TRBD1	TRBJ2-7	CASREGTGQGNEQYF	TGTGCCAGCAGGGAAGGGACAGGCCAGGGGAACGAGCAGTACTTC
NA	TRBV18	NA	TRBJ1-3	CASSPLQGPPSGNTIYF	TGTGCCAGCTCACCACTTCAGGGCCCACCCTCTGGAAACACCATATATTTT
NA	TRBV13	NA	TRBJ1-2	CASSLVVGGYTF	TGTGCCAGCAGCTTAGTCGTGGGAGGCTACACCTTC
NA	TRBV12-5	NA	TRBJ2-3	CASAPGRVYTDTQYF	TGTGCTAGTGCCCCGGGAAGGGTGTACACAGATACGCAGTATTTT
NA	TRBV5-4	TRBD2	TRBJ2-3	CASSRGGEWTDTQYF	TGTGCCAGCAGTCGGGGAGGGGAGTGGACAGATACGCAGTATTTT
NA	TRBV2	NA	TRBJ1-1	CASSEAGWTEAFF	TGTGCCAGCAGTGAAGCCGGGTGGACTGAAGCTTTCTTT
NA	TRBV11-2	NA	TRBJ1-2	CASSLDEGGGYTF	TGTGCCAGCAGCTTAGATGAGGGGGGCGGCTACACCTTC
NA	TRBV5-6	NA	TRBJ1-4	CASTGTANEKLFF	TGTGCCAGCACCGGAACGGCTAATGAAAAACTGTTTTTT
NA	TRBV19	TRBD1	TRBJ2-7	CASSTWDSSYEQYF	TGTGCCAGTAGTACTTGGGACAGCTCCTACGAGCAGTACTTC
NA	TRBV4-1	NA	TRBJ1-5	CASSQGLGTGTIGNQPQHF	TGCGCCAGCAGCCAAGGGTTAGGTACGGGAACAATTGGCAATCAGCCCCAGCATTTT
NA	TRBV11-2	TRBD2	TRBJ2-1	CASSLDNSGGQFF	TGTGCCAGCAGCTTAGATAACAGCGGGGGGCAGTTCTTC
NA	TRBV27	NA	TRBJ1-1	CASSLAGNTEAFF	TGTGCCAGCAGTTTAGCTGGAAACACTGAAGCTTTCTTT
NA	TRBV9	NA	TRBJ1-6	CASSVDSLGNSPLHF	TGTGCCAGCAGCGTCGATTCGCTGGGGAATTCACCCCTCCACTTT
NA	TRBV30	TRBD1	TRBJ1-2	CAWREPGQGKYGYTF	TGTGCCTGGAGGGAACCGGGACAGGGTAAATATGGCTACACCTTC
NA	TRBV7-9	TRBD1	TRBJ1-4	CASSRSGRGPRNEKLFF	TGTGCCAGCAGCCGTAGTGGCAGGGGGCCCAGAAATGAAAAACTGTTTTTT
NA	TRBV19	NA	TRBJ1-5	CASSAGTANQPQHF	TGTGCCAGTAGTGCCGGGACTGCTAATCAGCCCCAGCATTTT